Shown below are 17 T cell receptor beta chains from a single sample sequenced in a study of T cells after posttransplantation cyclophosphamide (dated by TCRdb to about 2016). The library was built by means of the immunoSEQ multiplex PCR assay. TCRdb carries this immuneACCESS record with in-frame sequences only. Its versions omit some clonotypes, under half of them owing to an unresolved V gene in the studies checked, with the rest unexplained. This sample has tens of thousands of clones in its table, and roughly nine tenths of those were observed once. The top ten clonotypes cover approximately 3.1% of the sample. The sequenced sample was PBMCs. The receptors here all came from a woman aged 50 to 65 in good health and a related stem cell transplant donor.

The gene calls are TRBV5-1 and TRBJ2-1; possibly TRBD2 for D (6 bases). Trimming stripped 4 bases from V and 5 bases from J, with 13 bases between. The CDR3 is 14 residues long. Looked up from germline, CDR1 is SGHRS and CDR2 is YFSETQ. In DNA form, the CDR3 reads TGCGCCAGCAGCGCCGCGGGACTGGACAATGAGCAGTTCTTC. This encodes CASSAAGLDNEQFF.

The V call is TRBV6-5, the J call TRBJ1-4; D is possibly TRBD1 (5 bases). Germline V lookup: CDR1 MNHEY, CDR2 SVGAGI. Trimming removed 8 bases from V and 4 bases from J, with 11 bases in between. The CDR3 runs to 13 residues. The CDR3, as DNA: TGTGCCAGCCAAAGACAGTATAATGAAAAACTGTTTTTT. Its translation: CASQRQYNEKLFF.

The rearrangement joins TRBV25-1 to TRBJ1-3, with unresolved D. Germline CDR1 MGHDK, CDR2 SYGVNS. Trimming removed 6 bases from V and 5 bases from J, with 8 bases in between. The CDR3 extends over 12 amino acids. The CDR3 is CASSGLRNTIYF. Here the CDR3 DNA reads TGTGCCAGCAGCGGACTCAGAAACACCATATATTTT.

This clone is a singleton in its sample. The chain links TRBV7-9 to TRBJ2-7; TRBD2 matches at 7 bases. The germline V gene has CDR1 SEHNR and CDR2 FQNEAQ (reference sequence). With V trimmed by 4 bases and J by 3 bases, 9 bases remained unmatched. CDR3 size: 15 residues. CDR3 sequence (DNA): TGTGCCAGCAGCTCCCCAAGGGCGGGAGTCTACGAGCAGTACTTC. Its protein product is CASSSPRAGVYEQYF.

The chain couples TRBV11-3 to TRBJ2-1, with 14 bases aligning to TRBD2. Germline CDR1 SGHNT, CDR2 YENEEA. The junction had 6 bases not matched to a gene; V was cut back by 1 base and J by 7 bases. CDR3 length: 17 amino acids. CDR3 residues: CASSLGLAGGPTNEQFF. As DNA, the CDR3 is TGTGCCAGCAGCTTAGGACTAGCGGGAGGGCCTACGAATGAGCAGTTCTTC.

The chain has TRBV2 and TRBJ1-1; 10 positions match TRBD1. The CDR3 runs 15 residues. Germline trimming cut 7 bases from V and 3 bases from J; bases unmatched to any gene: 8. Looked up from germline, CDR1 is SNHLY and CDR2 is FYNNEI. CDR3 region: CASIRQGAEDTEAFF. The CDR3 DNA follows: TGTGCCAGCATCCGACAGGGGGCGGAAGACACTGAAGCTTTCTTT.

The CDR3 protein is CASSLSGDGHEQYF. DNA for the CDR3: TGCGCCAGCAGCTTGTCAGGGGACGGGCACGAGCAGTACTTC. The chain joins TRBV5-1 to TRBJ2-7, with D maybe TRBD1 (6 bases). The germline V gene has CDR1 SGHRS and CDR2 YFSETQ. The CDR3 totals 14 residues. The germline V and J ends were trimmed by 1 base and 5 bases, with 13 bases remaining between them.

The chain uses TRBV7-9 and TRBJ1-1; the D gene is possibly TRBD1 (5 bases). Germline loops: CDR1 SEHNR, CDR2 FQNEAQ (reference sequence). V dropped 2 bases and J dropped 0 bases, with 10 bases sitting between them. There are 15 residues in the CDR3. CDR3 DNA sequence: TGTGCCAGCAGCTTAAATCCGGACATGAACACTGAAGCTTTCTTT. It encodes CASSLNPDMNTEAFF.

The chain joins TRBV5-1 to TRBJ2-1, with 7 bases fitting TRBD2. Germline-derived CDR1 and CDR2 are SGHRS and YFSETQ. CDR3 length equals 14 residues. J lost 7 bases, V lost 0 bases, and 4 bases had no gene match. The CDR3 sequence: CASSLAGEGNEQFF. As DNA, the CDR3 is TGCGCCAGCAGCTTGGCCGGGGAGGGAAATGAGCAGTTCTTC.

This rearrangement joins TRBV20-1 to TRBJ2-1, with 7 bases matching TRBD1. The length of the CDR3 is 11 residues. J was trimmed by 8 bases and V by 6 bases; bases with no gene match: 4. Germline V gene lookup returns CDR1 DFQATT and CDR2 SNEGSKA (reference sequence). The CDR3 loop is CSARQGDEQFF. CDR3 in DNA: TGCAGTGCCAGACAGGGCGATGAGCAGTTCTTC.

This sequence joins TRBV15 and TRBJ1-1; 7 bases line up with TRBD1. The germline V gene encodes CDR1 LNHNV and CDR2 YYDKDF (reference sequence). The CDR3 runs 14 residues. The junction had 14 bases not matched to a gene; V was cut back by 4 bases and J by 12 bases. The CDR3 region has the DNA TGTGCCACCAGCACCTCAACAGGGGTGAGGCAACCTTTCTTT. It translates to CATSTSTGVRQPFF. The whole variable domain, remainder taken from reference TRBV15 and TRBJ1-1, is DAMVIQNPRYQVTQFGKPVTLSCSQTLNHNVMYWYQQKSSQAPKLLFHYYDKDFNNEADTPDNFQSRRPNTSFCFLDIRSPGLGDTAMYLCATSTSTGVRQPFFGQGTRLTVV.

This rearrangement joins TRBV6-1 to TRBJ2-7; 9 nucleotides match TRBD1. In germline, CDR1 is MNHNS, CDR2 SASEGT. CDR3 size: 16 residues. The V and J ends lost 0 bases and 0 bases, in that order; junction bases with no gene match: 3. The chain's CDR3 is CASSEATGGGSYEQYF. CDR3 nucleotides: TGTGCCAGCAGTGAAGCGACAGGGGGGGGCTCCTACGAGCAGTACTTC.

The count of this clone is one. V is TRBV5-1 and J is TRBJ1-5, with 9 bases fitting TRBD1. The trim removed 0 bases at V and 6 bases at J, leaving 7 bases unmatched. Germline V gene data show CDR1 as SGHRS and CDR2 as YFSETQ. CDR3 size: 16 residues. CDR3 in DNA: TGCGCCAGCAGCTTGGGGACAGGGGTAAGCGGTCAGCCCCAGCATTTT. Its translation: CASSLGTGVSGQPQHF. The full variable domain, completed using reference TRBV5-1 and TRBJ1-5, is KAGVTQTPRYLIKTRGQQVTLSCSPISGHRSVSWYQQTPGQGLQFLFEYFSETQRNKGNFPGRFSGRQFSNSRSEMNVSTLELGDSALYLCASSLGTGVSGQPQHFGDGTRLSIL.

The V call is TRBV5-4, the J call TRBJ1-2; TRBD1 matches at 7 bases. The CDR3 extends over 14 amino acids. The trim removed 0 bases at V and 4 bases at J, leaving 3 bases unmatched. Germline V gene data show CDR1 as SGHNT and CDR2 as YYREEE (reference sequence). The chain's CDR3 is CASSLGNRGYGYTF. As DNA, the CDR3 is TGTGCCAGCAGCTTGGGTAACAGGGGCTATGGCTACACCTTC.

The chain carries TRBV15 and TRBJ1-1; TRBD1 matches at 9 bases. This CDR3 has 16 residues. Germline values: CDR1 LNHNV, CDR2 YYDKDF (reference sequence). After removal of 5 bases from V and 0 bases from J, the junction contained 7 bases not matched to a gene. CDR3: CATSEGTGYMNTEAFF. For the CDR3, the DNA is TGTGCCACCAGCGAGGGGACAGGGTACATGAACACTGAAGCTTTCTTT.

The V and J genes are TRBV19 and TRBJ1-5, with 7 bases identical to TRBD1. The CDR3 has 15 residues. The V and J ends lost 3 bases and 4 bases, in that order; junction bases with no gene match: 6. Germline V gives CDR1 LNHDA, CDR2 SQIVND (reference sequence). CDR3 in amino acids: CASSISGGMNQPQHF. As DNA, the CDR3 is TGTGCCAGTAGTATTTCAGGGGGGATGAATCAGCCCCAGCATTTT.

V gene TRBV7-7 combines with J gene TRBJ1-1; D is undetermined. CDR1 is SSHAT, CDR2 FNYEAQ, per germline (reference sequence). The CDR3 has 13 residues. Trimming removed 3 bases from V and 3 bases from J, with 8 bases in between. In DNA form, the CDR3 reads TGTGCCAGCAGCTTGCGGTTGGACACTGAAGCTTTCTTT. Amino acid sequence: CASSLRLDTEAFF.